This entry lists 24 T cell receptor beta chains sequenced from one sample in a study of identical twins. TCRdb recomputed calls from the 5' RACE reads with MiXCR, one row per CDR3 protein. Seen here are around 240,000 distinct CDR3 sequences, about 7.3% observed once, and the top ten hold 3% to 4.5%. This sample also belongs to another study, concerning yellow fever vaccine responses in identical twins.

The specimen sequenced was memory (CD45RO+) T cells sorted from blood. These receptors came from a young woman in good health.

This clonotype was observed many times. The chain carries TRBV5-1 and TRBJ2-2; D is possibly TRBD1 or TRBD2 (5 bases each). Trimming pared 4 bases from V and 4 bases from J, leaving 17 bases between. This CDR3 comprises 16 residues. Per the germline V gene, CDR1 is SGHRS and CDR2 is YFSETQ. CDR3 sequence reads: CASSAGLPGGTGELFF. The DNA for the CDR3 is TGCGCCAGCAGCGCTGGACTGCCTGGGGGCACCGGGGAGCTGTTTTTT.

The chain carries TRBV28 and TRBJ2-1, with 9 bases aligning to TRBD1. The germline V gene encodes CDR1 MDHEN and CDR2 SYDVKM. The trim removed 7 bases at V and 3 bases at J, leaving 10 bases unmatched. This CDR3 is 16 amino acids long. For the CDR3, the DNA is TGTGCCAGCATTTCATCGGGACAGGGACGCTACAATGAGCAGTTCTTC. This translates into CASISSGQGRYNEQFF.

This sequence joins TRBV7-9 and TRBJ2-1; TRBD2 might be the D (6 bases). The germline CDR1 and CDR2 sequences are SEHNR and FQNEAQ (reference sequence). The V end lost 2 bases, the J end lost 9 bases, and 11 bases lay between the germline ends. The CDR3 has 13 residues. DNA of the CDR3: TGTGCCAGCAGCTTACCGGGAGTGGGTGAGCAGTTCTTC. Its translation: CASSLPGVGEQFF.

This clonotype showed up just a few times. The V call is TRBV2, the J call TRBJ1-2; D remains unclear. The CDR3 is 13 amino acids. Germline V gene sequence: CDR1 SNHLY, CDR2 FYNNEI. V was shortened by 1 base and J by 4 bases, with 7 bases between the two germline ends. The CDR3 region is CASSEGEGYGYTF. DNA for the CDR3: TGTGCCAGCAGTGAAGGAGAGGGCTATGGCTACACCTTC.

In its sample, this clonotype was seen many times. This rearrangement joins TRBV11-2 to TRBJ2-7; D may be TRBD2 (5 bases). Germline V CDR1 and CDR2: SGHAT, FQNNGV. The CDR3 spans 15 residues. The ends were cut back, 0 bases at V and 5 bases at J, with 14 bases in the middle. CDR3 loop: CASSLDLRLAHEQYF. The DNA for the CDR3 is TGTGCCAGCAGCTTAGATTTGCGGCTAGCCCACGAGCAGTACTTC.

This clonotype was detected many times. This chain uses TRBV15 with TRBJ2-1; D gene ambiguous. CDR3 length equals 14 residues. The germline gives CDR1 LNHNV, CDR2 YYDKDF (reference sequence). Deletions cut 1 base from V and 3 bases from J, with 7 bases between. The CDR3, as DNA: TGTGCCACCAGCAGAGTCCGGTTCTACAATGAGCAGTTCTTC. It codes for CATSRVRFYNEQFF. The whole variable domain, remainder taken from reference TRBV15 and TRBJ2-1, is DAMVIQNPRYQVTQFGKPVTLSCSQTLNHNVMYWYQQKSSQAPKLLFHYYDKDFNNEADTPDNFQSRRPNTSFCFLDIRSPGLGDTAMYLCATSRVRFYNEQFFGPGTRLTVL.

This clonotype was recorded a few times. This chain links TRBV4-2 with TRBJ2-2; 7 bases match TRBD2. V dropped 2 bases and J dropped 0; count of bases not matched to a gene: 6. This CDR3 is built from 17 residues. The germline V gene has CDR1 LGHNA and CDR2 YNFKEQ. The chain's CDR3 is CASSQTFRGANTGELFF. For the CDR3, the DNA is TGTGCCAGCAGCCAAACTTTTCGGGGGGCGAACACCGGGGAGCTGTTTTTT.

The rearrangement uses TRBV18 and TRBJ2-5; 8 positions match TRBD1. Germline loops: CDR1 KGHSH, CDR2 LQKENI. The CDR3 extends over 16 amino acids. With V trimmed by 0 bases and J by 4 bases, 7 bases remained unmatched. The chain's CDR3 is CASSPPSQGARETQYF. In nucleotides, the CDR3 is TGTGCCAGCTCACCACCGTCGCAGGGGGCCCGAGAGACCCAGTACTTC.

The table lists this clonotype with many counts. The CDR3: CASTIDLLGAQYF. CDR3 DNA: TGTGCCAGCACCATTGACCTTCTTGGAGCCCAGTACTTC. V gene TRBV2 combines with J gene TRBJ2-5, with D unresolved. From germline, CDR1 is SNHLY and CDR2 FYNNEI. Trimming took 7 bases from V and 9 from J, leaving 18 bases between them. CDR3 size: 13 residues.

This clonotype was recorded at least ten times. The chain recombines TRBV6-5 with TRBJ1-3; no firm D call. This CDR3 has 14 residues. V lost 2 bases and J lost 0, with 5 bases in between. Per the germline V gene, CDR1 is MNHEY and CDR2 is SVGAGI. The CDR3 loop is CASSYRNSGNTIYF. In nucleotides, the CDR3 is TGTGCCAGCAGTTACCGTAACTCTGGAAACACCATATATTTT.

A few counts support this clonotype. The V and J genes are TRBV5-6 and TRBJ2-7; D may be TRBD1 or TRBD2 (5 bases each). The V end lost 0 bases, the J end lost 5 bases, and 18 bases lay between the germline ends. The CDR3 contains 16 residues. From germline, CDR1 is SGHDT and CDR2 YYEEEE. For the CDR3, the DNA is TGTGCCAGCAGCTTGGTCCCGGGACGTGCACAAAACGAGCAGTACGTC. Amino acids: CASSLVPGRAQNEQYV.

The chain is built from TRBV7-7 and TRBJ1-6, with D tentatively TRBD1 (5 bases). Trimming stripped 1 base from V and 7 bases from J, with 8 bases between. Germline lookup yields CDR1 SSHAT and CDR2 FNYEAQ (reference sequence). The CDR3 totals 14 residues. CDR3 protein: CASSLVQGNSPLHF. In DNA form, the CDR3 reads TGTGCCAGCAGCTTAGTCCAGGGAAATTCACCCCTCCACTTT.

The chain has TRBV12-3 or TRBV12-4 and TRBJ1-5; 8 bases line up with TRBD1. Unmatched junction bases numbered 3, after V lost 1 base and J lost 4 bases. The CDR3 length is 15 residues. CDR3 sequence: CASSLVGQGNQPQHF. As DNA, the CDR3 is TGTGCCAGCAGTTTAGTCGGACAGGGAAATCAGCCCCAGCATTTT.

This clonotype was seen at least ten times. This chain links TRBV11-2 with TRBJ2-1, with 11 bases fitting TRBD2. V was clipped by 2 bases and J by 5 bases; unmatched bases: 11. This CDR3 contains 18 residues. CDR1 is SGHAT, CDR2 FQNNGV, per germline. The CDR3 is CASSLIAKLAGVHNEQFF. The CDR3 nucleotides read TGTGCCAGCAGCTTAATTGCCAAACTAGCGGGGGTCCACAATGAGCAGTTCTTC. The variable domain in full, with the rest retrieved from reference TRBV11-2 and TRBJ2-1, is EAGVAQSPRYKIIEKRQSVAFWCNPISGHATLYWYQQILGQGPKLLIQFQNNGVVDDSQLPKDRFSAERLKGVDSTLKIQPAKLEDSAVYLCASSLIAKLAGVHNEQFFGPGTRLTVL.

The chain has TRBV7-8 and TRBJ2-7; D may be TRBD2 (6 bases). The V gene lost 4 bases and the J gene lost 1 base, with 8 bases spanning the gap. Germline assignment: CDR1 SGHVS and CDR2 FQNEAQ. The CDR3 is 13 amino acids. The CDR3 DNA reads TGTGCCAGCAGCTGGAGGGGTTCCTACGAGCAGTACTTC. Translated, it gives CASSWRGSYEQYF.

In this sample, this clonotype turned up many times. The CDR3 DNA follows: TGCGCCAGCAGCCAAGGACTAGCGCTAAGCTCCTACAATGAGCAGTTCTTC. Protein product: CASSQGLALSSYNEQFF. The chain uses TRBV4-1 and TRBJ2-1; 8 nucleotides agree with TRBD2. Germline assignment: CDR1 MGHRA and CDR2 YSYEKL. This CDR3 region has 17 residues. J gave up 0 bases and V 1 base, and 5 bases lay outside the gene matches.

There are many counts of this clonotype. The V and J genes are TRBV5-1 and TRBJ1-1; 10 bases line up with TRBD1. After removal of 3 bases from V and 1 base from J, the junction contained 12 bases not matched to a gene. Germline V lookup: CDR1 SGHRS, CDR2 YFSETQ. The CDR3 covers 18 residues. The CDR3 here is CASSYQRQGAKPNTEAFF. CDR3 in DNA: TGCGCCAGCAGCTATCAAAGACAGGGGGCTAAGCCGAACACTGAAGCTTTCTTT.

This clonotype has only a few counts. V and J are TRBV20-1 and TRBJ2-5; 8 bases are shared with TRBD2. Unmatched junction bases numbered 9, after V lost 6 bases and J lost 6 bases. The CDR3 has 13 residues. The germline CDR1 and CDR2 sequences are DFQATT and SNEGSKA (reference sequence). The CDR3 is CSAAGTRVKTQYF. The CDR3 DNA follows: TGCAGTGCAGCCGGGACTAGAGTGAAGACCCAGTACTTC.

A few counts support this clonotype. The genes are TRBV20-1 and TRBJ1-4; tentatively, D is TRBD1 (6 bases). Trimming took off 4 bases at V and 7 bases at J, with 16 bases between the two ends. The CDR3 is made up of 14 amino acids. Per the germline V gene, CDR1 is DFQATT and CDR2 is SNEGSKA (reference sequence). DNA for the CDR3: TGCAGTGCTAAATACCCAGGGGTTGCTGAAAAACTGTTTTTT. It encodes CSAKYPGVAEKLFF.

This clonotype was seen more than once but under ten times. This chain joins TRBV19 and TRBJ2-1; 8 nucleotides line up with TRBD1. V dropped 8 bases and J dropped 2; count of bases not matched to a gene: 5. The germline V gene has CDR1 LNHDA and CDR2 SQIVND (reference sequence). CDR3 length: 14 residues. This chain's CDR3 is CASQRQGTYNEQFF. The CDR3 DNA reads TGTGCCAGTCAAAGACAGGGGACCTACAATGAGCAGTTCTTC.

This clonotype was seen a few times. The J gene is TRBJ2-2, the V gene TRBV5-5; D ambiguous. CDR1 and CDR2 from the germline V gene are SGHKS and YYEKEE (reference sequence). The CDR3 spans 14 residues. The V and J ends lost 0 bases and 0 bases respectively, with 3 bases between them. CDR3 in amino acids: CASSLDPNTGELFF. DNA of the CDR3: TGTGCCAGCAGCTTGGACCCGAACACCGGGGAGCTGTTTTTT.

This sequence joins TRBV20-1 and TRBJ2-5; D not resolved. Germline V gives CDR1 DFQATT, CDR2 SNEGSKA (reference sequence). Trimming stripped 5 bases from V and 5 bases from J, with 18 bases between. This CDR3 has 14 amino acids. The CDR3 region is CSAYLLEERETQYF. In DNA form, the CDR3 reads TGCAGTGCTTATCTGCTAGAGGAGAGGGAGACCCAGTACTTC.

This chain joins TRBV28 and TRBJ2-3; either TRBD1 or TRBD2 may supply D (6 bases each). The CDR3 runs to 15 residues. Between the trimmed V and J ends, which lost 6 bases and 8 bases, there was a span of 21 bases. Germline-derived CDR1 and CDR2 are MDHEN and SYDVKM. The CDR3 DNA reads TGTGCCAGCAGCCTCAGGGGTGGGGGGTCTACTACGCAGTATTTT. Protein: CASSLRGGGSTTQYF.

The CDR3 loop is CASSLTSGTETQYF. CDR3 nucleotide sequence: TGCGCCAGCAGCTTGACTAGCGGGACGGAGACCCAGTACTTC. The chain has TRBV5-1 and TRBJ2-5, with TRBD2 identical over 10 bases. This CDR3 is built from 14 residues. Looked up from germline, CDR1 is SGHRS and CDR2 is YFSETQ. Trimming removed 1 base from V and 5 bases from J; junction bases left unmatched: 2.